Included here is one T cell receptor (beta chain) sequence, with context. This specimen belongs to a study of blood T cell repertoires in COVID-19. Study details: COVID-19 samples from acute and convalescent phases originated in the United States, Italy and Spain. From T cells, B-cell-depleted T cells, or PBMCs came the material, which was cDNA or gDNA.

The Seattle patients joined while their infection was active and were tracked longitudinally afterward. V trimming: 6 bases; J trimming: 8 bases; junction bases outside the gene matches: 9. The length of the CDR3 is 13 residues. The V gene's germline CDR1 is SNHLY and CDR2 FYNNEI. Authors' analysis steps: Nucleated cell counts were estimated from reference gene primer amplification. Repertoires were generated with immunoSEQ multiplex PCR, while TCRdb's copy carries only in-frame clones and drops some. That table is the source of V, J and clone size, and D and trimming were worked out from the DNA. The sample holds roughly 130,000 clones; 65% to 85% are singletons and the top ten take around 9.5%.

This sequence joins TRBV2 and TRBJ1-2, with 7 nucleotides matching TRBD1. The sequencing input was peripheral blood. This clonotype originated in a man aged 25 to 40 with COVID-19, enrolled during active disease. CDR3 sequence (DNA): TGTGCCAGCAGGATCGAGGGGGCGAACGGCTACACCTTC. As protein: CASRIEGANGYTF.